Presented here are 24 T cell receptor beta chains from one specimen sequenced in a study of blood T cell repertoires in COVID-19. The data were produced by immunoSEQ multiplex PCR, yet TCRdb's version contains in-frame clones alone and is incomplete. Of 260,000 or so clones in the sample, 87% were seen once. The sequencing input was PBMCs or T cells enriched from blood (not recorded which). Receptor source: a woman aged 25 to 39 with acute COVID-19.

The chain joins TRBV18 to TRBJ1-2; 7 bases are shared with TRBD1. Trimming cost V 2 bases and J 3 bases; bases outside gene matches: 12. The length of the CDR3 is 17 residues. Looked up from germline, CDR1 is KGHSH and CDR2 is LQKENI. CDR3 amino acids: CASSPSLGLDRDYGYTF. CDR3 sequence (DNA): TGTGCCAGCTCACCATCGTTAGGTCTCGACAGGGACTATGGCTACACCTTC. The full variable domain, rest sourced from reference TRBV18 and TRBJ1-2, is NAGVMQNPRHLVRRRGQEARLRCSPMKGHSHVYWYRQLPEEGLKFMVYLQKENIIDESGMPKERFSAEFPKEGPSILRIQQVVRGDSAAYFCASSPSLGLDRDYGYTFGSGTRLTVV.

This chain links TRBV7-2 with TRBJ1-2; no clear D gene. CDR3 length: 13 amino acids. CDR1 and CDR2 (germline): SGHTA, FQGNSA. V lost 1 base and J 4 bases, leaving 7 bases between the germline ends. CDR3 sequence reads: CASSLDTRYGYTF. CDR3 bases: TGTGCCAGCAGCTTAGACACCCGCTATGGCTACACCTTC.

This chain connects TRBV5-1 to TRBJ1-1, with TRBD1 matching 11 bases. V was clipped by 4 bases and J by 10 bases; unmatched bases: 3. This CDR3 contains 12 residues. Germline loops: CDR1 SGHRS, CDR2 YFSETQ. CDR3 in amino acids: CASSGQGAGAFF. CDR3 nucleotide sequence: TGCGCCAGCAGCGGACAGGGGGCCGGAGCTTTCTTT.

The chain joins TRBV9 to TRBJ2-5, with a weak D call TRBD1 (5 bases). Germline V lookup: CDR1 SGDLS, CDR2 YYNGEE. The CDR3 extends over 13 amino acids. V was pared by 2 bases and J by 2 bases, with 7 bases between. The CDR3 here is CASSVTVQETQYF. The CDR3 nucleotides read TGTGCCAGCAGCGTGACAGTACAAGAGACCCAGTACTTC.

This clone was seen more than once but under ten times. The DNA for the CDR3 is TGCGCCAGCAGCTTAAATCAACTAGCGGGGGCCCCCTACGAGCAGTACTTC. Its translation: CASSLNQLAGAPYEQYF. The V call is TRBV5-1, the J call TRBJ2-7, with 11 bases matching TRBD2. Germline trimming cut 2 bases from V and 2 bases from J; bases unmatched to any gene: 9. CDR3 length: 17 residues. Germline values: CDR1 SGHRS, CDR2 YFSETQ.

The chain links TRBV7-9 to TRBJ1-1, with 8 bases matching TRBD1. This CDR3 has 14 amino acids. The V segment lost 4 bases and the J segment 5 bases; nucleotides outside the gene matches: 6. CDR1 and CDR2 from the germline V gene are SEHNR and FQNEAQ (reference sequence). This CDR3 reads CASSSRQGWTEAFF. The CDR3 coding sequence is TGTGCCAGCAGCTCTAGACAGGGGTGGACTGAAGCTTTCTTT.

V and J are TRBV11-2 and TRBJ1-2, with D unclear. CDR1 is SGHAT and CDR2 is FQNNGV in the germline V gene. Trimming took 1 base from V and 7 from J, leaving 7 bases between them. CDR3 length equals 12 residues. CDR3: CASSLGEGGYTF. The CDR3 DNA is TGTGCCAGCAGCTTAGGGGAGGGTGGCTACACCTTC.

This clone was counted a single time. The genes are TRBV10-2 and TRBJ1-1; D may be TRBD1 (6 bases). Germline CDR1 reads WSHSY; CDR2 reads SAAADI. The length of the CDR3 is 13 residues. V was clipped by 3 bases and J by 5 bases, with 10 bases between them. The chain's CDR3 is CASSEQGWTEAFF. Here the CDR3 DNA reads TGCGCCAGCAGTGAACAGGGCTGGACTGAAGCTTTCTTT.

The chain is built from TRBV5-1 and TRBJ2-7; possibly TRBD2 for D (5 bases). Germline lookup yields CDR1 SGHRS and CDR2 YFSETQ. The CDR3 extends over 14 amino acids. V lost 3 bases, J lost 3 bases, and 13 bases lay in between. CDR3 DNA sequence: TGCGCCAGCAGCTCCCTAGAGGGAGACTACGAGCAGTACTTC. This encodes CASSSLEGDYEQYF.

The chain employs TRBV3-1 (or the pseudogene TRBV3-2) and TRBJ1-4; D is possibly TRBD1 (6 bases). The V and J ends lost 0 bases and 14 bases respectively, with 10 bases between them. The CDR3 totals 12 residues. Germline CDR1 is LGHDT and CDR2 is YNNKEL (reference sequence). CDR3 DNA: TGTGCCAGCAGCCAAGAGGTGGACAGTCTGTTTTTT. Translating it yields CASSQEVDSLFF.

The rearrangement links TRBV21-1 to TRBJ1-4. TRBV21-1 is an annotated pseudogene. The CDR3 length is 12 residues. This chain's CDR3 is CASTRPSEKLFF. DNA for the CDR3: TGTGCCAGCACAAGGCCTAGCGAAAAACTGTTTTTT.

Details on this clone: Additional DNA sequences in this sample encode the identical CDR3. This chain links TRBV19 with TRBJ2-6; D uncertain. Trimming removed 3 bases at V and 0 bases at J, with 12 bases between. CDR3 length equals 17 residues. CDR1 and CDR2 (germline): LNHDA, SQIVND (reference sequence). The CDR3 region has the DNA TGTGCCAGTAGTATCGCGTCCAGAGGCTCTGGGGCCAACGTCCTGACTTTC. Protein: CASSIASRGSGANVLTF.

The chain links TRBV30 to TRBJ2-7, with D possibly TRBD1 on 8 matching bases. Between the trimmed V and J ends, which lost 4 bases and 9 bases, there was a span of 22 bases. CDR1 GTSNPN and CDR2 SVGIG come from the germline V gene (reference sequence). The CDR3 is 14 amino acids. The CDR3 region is CAWTAGQGGAGQYF. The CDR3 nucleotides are TGTGCCTGGACTGCCGGACAGGGAGGGGCCGGGCAGTACTTC.

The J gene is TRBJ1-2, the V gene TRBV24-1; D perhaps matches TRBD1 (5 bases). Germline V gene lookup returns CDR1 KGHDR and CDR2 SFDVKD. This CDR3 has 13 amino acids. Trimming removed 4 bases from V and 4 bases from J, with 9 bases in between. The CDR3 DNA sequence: TGTGCCACCAGTGAAGGGGTAGGCTATGGCTACACCTTC. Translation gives CATSEGVGYGYTF.

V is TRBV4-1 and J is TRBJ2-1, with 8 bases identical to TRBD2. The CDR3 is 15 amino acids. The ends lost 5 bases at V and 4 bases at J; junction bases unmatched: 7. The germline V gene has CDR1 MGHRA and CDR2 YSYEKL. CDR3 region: CASSFGGGTYNEQFF. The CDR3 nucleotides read TGCGCCAGCAGCTTCGGCGGGGGGACGTACAATGAGCAGTTCTTC.

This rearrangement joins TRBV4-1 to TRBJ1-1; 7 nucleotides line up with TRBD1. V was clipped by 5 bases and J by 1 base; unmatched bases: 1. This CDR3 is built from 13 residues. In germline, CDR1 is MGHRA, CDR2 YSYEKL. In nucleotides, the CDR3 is TGCGCCAGCAGCAGGGGGCAGAACACTGAAGCTTTCTTT. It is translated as CASSRGQNTEAFF.

CDR3: CASSLRGGETQYF. Here the CDR3 DNA reads TGTGCCAGCAGCTTAAGGGGGGGTGAGACCCAGTACTTC. This chain links TRBV13 with TRBJ2-5, with D perhaps matching TRBD2 (7 bases). The germline CDR1 and CDR2 sequences are PRHDT and FYEKMQ (reference sequence). This CDR3 has 13 residues. The germline V and J ends were trimmed by 2 bases and 5 bases, with 9 bases remaining between them.

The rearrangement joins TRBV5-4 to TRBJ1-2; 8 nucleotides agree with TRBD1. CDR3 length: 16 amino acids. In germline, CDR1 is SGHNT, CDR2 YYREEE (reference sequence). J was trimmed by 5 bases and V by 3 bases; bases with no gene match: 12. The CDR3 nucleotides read TGTGCCAGCAGCTGGGGTACAGGGGGAGTGGGGTATGGCTACACCTTC. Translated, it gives CASSWGTGGVGYGYTF.

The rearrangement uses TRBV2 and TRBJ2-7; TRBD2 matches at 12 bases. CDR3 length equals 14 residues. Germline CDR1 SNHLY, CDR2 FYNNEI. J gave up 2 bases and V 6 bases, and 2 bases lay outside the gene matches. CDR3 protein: CASRRTSGTYEQYF. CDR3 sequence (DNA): TGTGCCAGCAGGCGGACTAGCGGGACCTACGAGCAGTACTTC.

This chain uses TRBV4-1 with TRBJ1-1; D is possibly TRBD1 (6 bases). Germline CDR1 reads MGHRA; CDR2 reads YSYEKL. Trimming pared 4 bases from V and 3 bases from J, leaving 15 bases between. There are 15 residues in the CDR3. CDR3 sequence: CASSRTGSQDTEAFF. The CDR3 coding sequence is TGCGCCAGCAGCCGAACAGGGTCTCAGGACACTGAAGCTTTCTTT.

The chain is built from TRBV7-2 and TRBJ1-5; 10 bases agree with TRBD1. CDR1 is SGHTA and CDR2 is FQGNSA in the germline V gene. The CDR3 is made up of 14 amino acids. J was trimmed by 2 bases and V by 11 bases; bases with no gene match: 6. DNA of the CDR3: TGTGCCCGATTAGGGACAGGGGGCAATCAGCCCCAGCATTTT. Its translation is CARLGTGGNQPQHF.

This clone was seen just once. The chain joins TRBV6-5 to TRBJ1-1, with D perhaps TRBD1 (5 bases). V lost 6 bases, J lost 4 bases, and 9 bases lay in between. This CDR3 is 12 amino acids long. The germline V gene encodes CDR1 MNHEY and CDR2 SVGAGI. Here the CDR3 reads CASSVQATEAFF. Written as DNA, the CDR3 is TGTGCCAGCAGCGTACAGGCCACTGAAGCTTTCTTT.

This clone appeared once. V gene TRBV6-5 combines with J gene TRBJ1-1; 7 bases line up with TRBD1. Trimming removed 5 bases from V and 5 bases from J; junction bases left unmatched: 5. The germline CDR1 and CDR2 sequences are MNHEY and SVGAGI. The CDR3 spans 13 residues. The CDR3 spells CASSPRGRTEAFF. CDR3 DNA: TGTGCCAGCAGTCCGAGGGGGCGGACTGAAGCTTTCTTT.

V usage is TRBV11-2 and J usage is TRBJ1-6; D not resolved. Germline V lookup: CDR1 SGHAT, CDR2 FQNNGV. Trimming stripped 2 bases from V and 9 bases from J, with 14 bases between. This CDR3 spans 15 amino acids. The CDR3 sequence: CASSLQPEATSPLHF. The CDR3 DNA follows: TGTGCCAGCAGCTTACAACCTGAAGCGACTTCACCCCTCCACTTT.